This T cell receptor beta chain came from a study of T cell changes during pregnancy in multiple sclerosis. The repertoire was sequenced with immunoSEQ multiplex PCR; TCRdb's copy has only in-frame clones and lacks some. There are 45,000 to 55,000 clones in the sample; over 80% occur only once, and around 0.16% lies in the top ten. Germline V gene lookup returns CDR1 LNHDA and CDR2 SQIVND (reference sequence). Losses at the gene ends were 6 bases for V and 2 bases for J; bases not matched to a gene: 4. This CDR3 region has 14 residues. This clonotype was sampled from a female donor in good health, enrolled as a control in a pregnancy study. The sequences come from CD4+ T cells from peripheral blood mononuclear cells, collected after pregnancy. V gene TRBV19 combines with J gene TRBJ1-5; TRBD1 matches 7 bases. The CDR3 DNA reads as TGTGCCAGTAGAAGGGACAGAGGCAATCAGCCCCAGCATTTT. Translation gives CASRRDRGNQPQHF.